These 8 T cell receptor beta chains came from one sample sequenced in a study of response to subunit inactivated influenza vaccine. Via MiXCR, TCRdb re-called the RT-PCR reads, giving one row per CDR3 protein. Of 150,000 to 200,000 distinct CDR3 sequences listed, roughly 8.7% are singletons. Here the sequenced sample was non-naive T cells sorted from PBMCs, taken on the day of vaccination. These TCRs come from a man in his forties or fifties who received an inactivated influenza vaccine.

This clonotype was seen ten or more times. The chain couples TRBV9 to TRBJ1-4; the D is unclear. V lost 3 bases and J lost 7, with 7 bases in between. The CDR3 has 12 amino acids. Germline CDR1 reads SGDLS; CDR2 reads YYNGEE. CDR3 amino acids: CASSGSSEKLFF. In DNA, the CDR3 is TGTGCCAGCAGCGGGAGTAGTGAAAAACTGTTTTTT.

The chain is built from TRBV27 and TRBJ1-5; 9 bases fit TRBD1. CDR3 length: 13 residues. V lost 6 bases and J lost 7; bases outside the gene matches: 4. Germline loops: CDR1 MNHEY, CDR2 SMNVEV (reference sequence). The CDR3 protein is CASSGTGSQPQHF. The CDR3 DNA reads TGTGCCAGCAGCGGGACAGGGAGCCAGCCCCAGCATTTT.

V usage is TRBV10-3 and J usage is TRBJ2-3; 12 bases are a match to TRBD2. With V trimmed by 6 bases and J by 4 bases, 5 bases remained unmatched. CDR1 ENHRY and CDR2 SYGVKD come from the germline V gene. The CDR3 contains 15 residues. The CDR3 loop is CAISRLAGVADTQYF. In nucleotides, the CDR3 is TGTGCCATCAGCCGACTAGCGGGAGTAGCAGATACGCAGTATTTT.

This clonotype was recorded at least ten times. V and J are TRBV6-5 and TRBJ2-7; D unresolved. Germline V CDR1 and CDR2: MNHEY, SVGAGI. This CDR3 has 11 amino acids. V lost 4 bases and J lost 4, with 5 bases in between. The CDR3 DNA reads TGTGCCAGCAGTTCTCCGTACGAGCAGTACTTC. It yields the protein CASSSPYEQYF.

This clonotype appeared many times. The CDR3 DNA reads TGCGCCAGCAGTGAGTCGCGAAGTGAAGCTTTCTTT. Amino acids: CASSESRSEAFF. This chain uses TRBV10-2 with TRBJ1-1; D gene uncertain. The CDR3 sequence is 12 residues long. The germline CDR1 and CDR2 sequences are WSHSY and SAAADI. V lost 0 bases to trimming and J lost 7 bases, with 6 bases between them.

The V call is TRBV4-2, the J call TRBJ1-6; tentatively, D is TRBD1 (5 bases). CDR1 is LGHNA and CDR2 is YNFKEQ in the germline V gene. The CDR3 sequence is 13 residues long. V was trimmed by 6 bases and J by 14 bases, leaving 17 bases between them. The CDR3 loop is CASRVGPREALHF. The CDR3 region has the DNA TGTGCCAGCAGAGTGGGACCACGGGAGGCCCTCCACTTT.

The chain uses TRBV12-3 or TRBV12-4 and TRBJ2-2; 8 bases match TRBD2. The CDR3 totals 17 residues. V gave up 3 bases and J gave up 5 bases; unmatched junction bases: 11. The CDR3 bases are TGTGCCAGCAGTTTTGGTTTGACGGGGGGGGCGACCGGGGAGCTGTTTTTT. It codes for CASSFGLTGGATGELFF.

The V gene is TRBV4-1, the J gene TRBJ2-3; D unclear. CDR3 length: 12 amino acids. Trimming took off 1 base at V and 15 bases at J, with 14 bases between the two ends. Germline CDR1 reads MGHRA; CDR2 reads YSYEKL. CDR3 amino acids: CASSQAGRTVYF. The DNA of the CDR3 is TGCGCCAGCAGCCAAGCGGGCCGGACGGTATATTTT.